This TCR beta chain is from a study of T cells in Graves' hyperthyroidism and ophthalmopathy. Authors of the study amplified TCR beta CDR3 regions from RNA transcripts. Using the HTBI primer set, a first-round RT-PCR was run on the TCR CDR3. Each CDR3 protein is one row after TCRdb ran MiXCR on the multiplex PCR reads. Of hundreds of thousands of distinct CDR3 sequences detected, about 24% appear once; the ten largest clones hold about 11%. Note on this clonotype: Its matching antigen is unknown.

Study-wide findings and caveats: Classification by a 13 V-J model distinguished ophthalmopathy from stable hyperthyroidism. Blood samples included most of the expanded thyroid clonotypes exceeding 0.001.

Patients affected by ophthalmopathy presented a Clinical Activity Score of at least 3, a NOSPECS grade of at least 4, and disease duration below 3 months. The authors took PBMCs from 10 ml fresh peripheral blood. What was sequenced was blood. This clonotype originated in a woman aged 25 to 39 with Graves' ophthalmopathy.

The CDR3 bases are TGTGCCACCAGCAGAGGGACAGGGGGATCCTACGAGCAGTACTTC. This encodes CATSRGTGGSYEQYF. The V gene is TRBV15, the J gene TRBJ2-7, with 10 bases fitting TRBD1. The CDR3 length is 15 residues. Germline-derived CDR1 and CDR2 are LNHNV and YYDKDF (reference sequence). The V segment lost 1 base and the J segment 1 base; nucleotides outside the gene matches: 1.